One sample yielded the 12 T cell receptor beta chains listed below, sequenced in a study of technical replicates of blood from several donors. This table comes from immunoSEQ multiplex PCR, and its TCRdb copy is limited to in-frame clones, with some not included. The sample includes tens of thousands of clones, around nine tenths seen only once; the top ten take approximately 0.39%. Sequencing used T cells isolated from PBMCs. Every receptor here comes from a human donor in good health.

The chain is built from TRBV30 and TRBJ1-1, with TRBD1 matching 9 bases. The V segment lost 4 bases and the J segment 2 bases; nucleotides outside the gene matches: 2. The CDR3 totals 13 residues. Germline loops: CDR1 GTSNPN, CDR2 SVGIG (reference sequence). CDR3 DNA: TGTGCCTGGACTACAGGGGGCAACACTGAAGCTTTCTTT. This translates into CAWTTGGNTEAFF.

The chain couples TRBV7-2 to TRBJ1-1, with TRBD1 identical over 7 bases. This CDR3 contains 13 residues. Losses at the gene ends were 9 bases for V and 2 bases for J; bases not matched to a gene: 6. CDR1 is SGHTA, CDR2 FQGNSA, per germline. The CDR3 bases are TGTGCCAGTGGGAGACAGGGAAACACTGAAGCTTTCTTT. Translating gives CASGRQGNTEAFF.

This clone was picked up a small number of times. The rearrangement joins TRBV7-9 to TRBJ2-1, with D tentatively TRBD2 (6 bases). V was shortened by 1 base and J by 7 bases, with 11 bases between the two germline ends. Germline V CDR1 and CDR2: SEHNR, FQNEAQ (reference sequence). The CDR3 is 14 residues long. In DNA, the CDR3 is TGTGCCAGCAGCTTAGAATTCAGCGGGAATGAGCAGTTCTTC. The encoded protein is CASSLEFSGNEQFF.

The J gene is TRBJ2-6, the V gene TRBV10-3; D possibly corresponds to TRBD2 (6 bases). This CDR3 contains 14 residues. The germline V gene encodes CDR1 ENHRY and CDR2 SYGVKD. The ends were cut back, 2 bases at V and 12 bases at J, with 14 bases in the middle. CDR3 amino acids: CAISETGVIAVLTF. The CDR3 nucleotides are TGTGCCATCAGTGAGACGGGGGTGATAGCCGTCCTGACTTTC.

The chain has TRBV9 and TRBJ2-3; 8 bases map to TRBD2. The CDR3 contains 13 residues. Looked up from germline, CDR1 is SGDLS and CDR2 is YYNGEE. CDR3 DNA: TGTCGCGGGAGGCCTGGGACCACAGATACGCAGTATTTT. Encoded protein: CRGRPGTTDTQYF.

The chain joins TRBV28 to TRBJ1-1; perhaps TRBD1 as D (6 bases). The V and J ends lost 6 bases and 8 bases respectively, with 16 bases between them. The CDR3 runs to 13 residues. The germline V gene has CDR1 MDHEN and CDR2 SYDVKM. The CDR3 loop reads CASRDRSSQEAFF. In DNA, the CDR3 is TGTGCCAGCAGGGACAGAAGCTCTCAGGAAGCTTTCTTT.

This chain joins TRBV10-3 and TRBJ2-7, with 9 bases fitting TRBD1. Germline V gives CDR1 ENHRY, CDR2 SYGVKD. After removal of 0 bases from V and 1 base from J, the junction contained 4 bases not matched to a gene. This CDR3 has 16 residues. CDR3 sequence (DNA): TGTGCCATCAGTGAGTCAGCACAGGGGGCTTCCTACGAGCAGTACTTC. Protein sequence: CAISESAQGASYEQYF.

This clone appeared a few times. CDR3 in amino acids: CASSLGFQGQGYEQYF. Written as DNA, the CDR3 is TGTGCCAGCAGCTTAGGATTCCAAGGACAGGGCTACGAGCAGTACTTC. The chain employs TRBV7-8 and TRBJ2-7; 8 bases agree with TRBD1. CDR1 and CDR2 (germline): SGHVS, FQNEAQ. The V segment lost 1 base and the J segment 3 bases; nucleotides outside the gene matches: 8. This CDR3 region has 16 residues.

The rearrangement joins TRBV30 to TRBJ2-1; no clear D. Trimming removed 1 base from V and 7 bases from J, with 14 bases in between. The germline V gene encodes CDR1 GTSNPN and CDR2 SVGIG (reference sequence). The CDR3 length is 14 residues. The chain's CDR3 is CAWSETGFSNEQFF. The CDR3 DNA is TGTGCCTGGAGTGAGACGGGTTTTTCTAATGAGCAGTTCTTC.

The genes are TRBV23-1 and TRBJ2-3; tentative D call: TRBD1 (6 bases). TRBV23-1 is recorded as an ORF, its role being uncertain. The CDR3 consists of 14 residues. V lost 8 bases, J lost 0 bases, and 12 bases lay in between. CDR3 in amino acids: CASGRDKSTDTQYF. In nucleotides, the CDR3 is TGCGCCAGCGGCCGGGACAAAAGCACAGATACGCAGTATTTT.

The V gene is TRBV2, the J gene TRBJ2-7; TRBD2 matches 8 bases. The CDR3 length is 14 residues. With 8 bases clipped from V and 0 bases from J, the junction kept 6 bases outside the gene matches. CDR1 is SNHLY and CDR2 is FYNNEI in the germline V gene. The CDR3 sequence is CASGVAGSSYEQYF. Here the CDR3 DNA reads TGTGCCAGCGGGGTAGCGGGGAGCTCCTACGAGCAGTACTTC.

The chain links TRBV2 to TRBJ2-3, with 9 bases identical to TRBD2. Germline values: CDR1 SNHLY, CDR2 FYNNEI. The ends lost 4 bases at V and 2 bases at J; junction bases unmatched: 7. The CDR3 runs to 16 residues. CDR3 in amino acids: CASSGAGGPNTDTQYF. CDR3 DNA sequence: TGTGCCAGCAGTGGGGCGGGAGGGCCGAACACAGATACGCAGTATTTT.